These 11 T cell receptor beta chains were all obtained from the same sample, sequenced in a study of PD-1 blockade in mismatch repair-deficient tumors. Sequencing used immunoSEQ multiplex PCR; TCRdb keeps in-frame clones, though not all of them. The table lists some 120,000 clones, 85% to 90% of them singletons. This sample comprised peripheral blood, obtained 44 weeks after starting pembrolizumab. The receptors were gathered from an adult with mismatch repair-deficient cancer.

This sequence joins TRBV5-1 and TRBJ1-1; D is possibly TRBD1 (5 bases). The CDR3 totals 16 residues. V lost 2 bases and J lost 1, with 15 bases in between. In germline, CDR1 is SGHRS, CDR2 YFSETQ. The CDR3 bases are TGCGCCAGCAGCTTTTCCGCAGGGCTGGGGAACACTGAAGCTTTCTTT. This sequence encodes CASSFSAGLGNTEAFF.

This chain connects TRBV18 to TRBJ2-7, with 9 nucleotides matching TRBD1. The V gene end was trimmed by 3 bases and the J gene end by 3 bases; junction bases not matched to a gene: 6. CDR3 length: 15 residues. CDR1 KGHSH and CDR2 LQKENI come from the germline V gene. CDR3 DNA: TGTGCCAGCTCACCCCGGGACAGGGCGTTCTACGAGCAGTACTTC. Protein: CASSPRDRAFYEQYF.

The chain joins TRBV5-4 to TRBJ2-7, with 7 bases fitting TRBD2. Germline-derived CDR1 and CDR2 are SGHNT and YYREEE (reference sequence). There are 15 residues in the CDR3. After removal of 2 bases from V and 4 bases from J, the junction contained 9 bases not matched to a gene. The CDR3 here is CASSLSASGLYEQYF. CDR3 sequence (DNA): TGTGCCAGCAGCTTATCCGCTAGCGGACTTTACGAGCAGTACTTC.

The gene calls are TRBV6-6 and TRBJ2-2, with D possibly matching TRBD2 (5 bases). The V gene's germline CDR1 is MNHNY and CDR2 SVGAGI (reference sequence). V lost 5 bases to trimming and J lost 4 bases, with 11 bases between them. CDR3 length: 14 amino acids. CDR3 amino acids: CASSPGIGTGELFF. DNA for the CDR3: TGTGCCAGCAGTCCCGGGATTGGCACCGGGGAGCTGTTTTTT.

This chain connects TRBV14 to TRBJ2-3; TRBD2 is a possible D gene (5 bases). Trimming left V 2 bases short and J 7 bases short, with 13 bases between. Germline CDR1 SGHDN, CDR2 FVKESK. The CDR3 runs to 14 residues. The CDR3 DNA is TGTGCCAGCAGCCAAATTGGACTGGATAATACGCAGTATTTT. Its protein is CASSQIGLDNTQYF.

This clone was seen only once. The chain uses TRBV27 and TRBJ1-1; possible D gene TRBD1, 6 bases. Trimming took off 5 bases at V and 0 bases at J, with 10 bases between the two ends. The CDR3 contains 14 residues. Germline V lookup: CDR1 MNHEY, CDR2 SMNVEV (reference sequence). CDR3 region: CASSLNRVNTEAFF. The CDR3 DNA is TGTGCCAGCAGTCTTAACAGGGTGAACACTGAAGCTTTCTTT.

The chain combines TRBV28 with TRBJ2-7; D uncertain. The germline V gene has CDR1 MDHEN and CDR2 SYDVKM. Trimming removed 6 bases from V and 2 bases from J, with 11 bases in between. The CDR3 loop spans 13 amino acids. The CDR3 nucleotides read TGTGCCAGCAGCCACGGACCCCCCTACGAGCAGTACTTC. It is translated as CASSHGPPYEQYF.

The J gene is TRBJ2-7, the V gene TRBV28, with D tentatively TRBD1 or TRBD2 (5 bases each). Trimming removed 2 bases at V and 2 bases at J, with 28 bases between. This CDR3 has 20 residues. From germline, CDR1 is MDHEN and CDR2 SYDVKM. As DNA, the CDR3 is TGTGCCAGCAGTTTAAGCGGACCATCCGGGACCGTACTACCAACCTACGAGCAGTACTTC. Protein sequence: CASSLSGPSGTVLPTYEQYF.

The CDR3 here is CASSLASSRDYEQFF. CDR3 DNA: TGCGCCAGCAGCTTGGCCTCTAGCCGAGACTATGAGCAGTTCTTC. V usage is TRBV5-1 and J usage is TRBJ2-1, with D tentatively TRBD2 (5 bases). The CDR3 is 15 amino acids. V lost 0 bases and J 8 bases, leaving 15 bases between the germline ends. Germline CDR1 is SGHRS and CDR2 is YFSETQ.

J is TRBJ2-7 and V is TRBV11-2; D not resolved. V lost 5 bases, J lost 1 base, and 15 bases lay in between. Germline loops: CDR1 SGHAT, CDR2 FQNNGV. This CDR3 has 15 amino acids. The CDR3 loop is CASSRAYTDSYEQYF. CDR3 nucleotide sequence: TGTGCCAGCAGCAGGGCGTATACAGATTCCTACGAGCAGTACTTC.

V gene TRBV14 combines with J gene TRBJ2-1; D gene uncertain. Trimming took 4 bases from V and 0 from J, leaving 13 bases between them. The CDR3 has 16 amino acids. Germline values: CDR1 SGHDN, CDR2 FVKESK. Written as DNA, the CDR3 is TGTGCCAGCAGCCCTATCATCTATAGCTCCTACAATGAGCAGTTCTTC. This sequence encodes CASSPIIYSSYNEQFF.